This passage covers 26 T cell receptor beta chains from one sample sequenced in a study of blood T cell repertoires in COVID-19 (dated by TCRdb to about 2020). The library relied on the immunoSEQ multiplex PCR assay. TCRdb took over this immuneACCESS table, retaining in-frame rearrangements with V and J assigned. Such tables are incomplete; in checked studies, under half of the missing clones stem from an unresolved V gene, and the remainder is unexplained. This sample holds over 85,000 clones; roughly nine tenths were observed only once. The leading ten clones occupy 4% to 5% of the sample. Specimen: peripheral blood. Every receptor here comes from a human donor in a cohort sampled during active COVID-19.

Only a few counts were recorded for this clone. V gene TRBV2 combines with J gene TRBJ2-1; D gene unclear. Trimming removed 6 bases from V and 5 bases from J, with 8 bases in between. This CDR3 spans 12 amino acids. The germline CDR1 and CDR2 sequences are SNHLY and FYNNEI. The CDR3 nucleotides read TGTGCCAGCAGGACATCTAACAATGAGCAGTTCTTC. Encoded protein: CASRTSNNEQFF.

The chain recombines TRBV7-3 with TRBJ2-3; 8 bases align to TRBD2. V lost 5 bases and J lost 5; bases outside the gene matches: 12. Looked up from germline, CDR1 is SGHTA and CDR2 is FQGTGA. The CDR3 has 16 amino acids. CDR3 nucleotide sequence: TGTGCCAGCAGCGCTAATATAGCGGGGTTTGGAGATACGCAGTATTTT. As protein: CASSANIAGFGDTQYF.

J is TRBJ1-1 and V is TRBV27; D not certain. CDR3 length: 13 residues. Germline CDR1 reads MNHEY; CDR2 reads SMNVEV (reference sequence). V lost 2 bases and J 4 bases, leaving 8 bases between the germline ends. The CDR3 loop reads CASSLEGLTEAFF. The CDR3 bases are TGTGCCAGCAGTTTAGAAGGACTCACTGAAGCTTTCTTT.

This chain links TRBV2 with TRBJ1-5; D is ambiguous. CDR3 length: 16 amino acids. V lost 5 bases, J lost 4 bases, and 18 bases lay in between. Per the germline V gene, CDR1 is SNHLY and CDR2 is FYNNEI. CDR3 sequence reads: CASSFTHLLGNQPQHF. The CDR3 nucleotides are TGTGCCAGCAGTTTCACTCACTTACTAGGGAATCAGCCCCAGCATTTT.

This clone was picked up a small number of times. The chain uses TRBV27 and TRBJ1-6; the match to TRBD1 covers 9 bases. CDR3 length: 15 residues. Germline V gene sequence: CDR1 MNHEY, CDR2 SMNVEV (reference sequence). V was clipped by 5 bases and J by 5 bases; unmatched bases: 4. This CDR3 reads CASSRTGVNNSPLHF. In nucleotides, the CDR3 is TGTGCCAGCAGTCGGACAGGGGTTAATAATTCACCCCTCCACTTT.

V gene TRBV29-1 combines with J gene TRBJ2-1, with a tentative D call TRBD1 (5 bases). V lost 5 bases and J 4 bases, leaving 15 bases between the germline ends. This CDR3 is 14 amino acids long. CDR1 and CDR2 (germline): SQVTM, ANQGSEA. CDR3 residues: CSVSVETAYNEQFF. The DNA of the CDR3 is TGCAGCGTTAGCGTGGAGACAGCTTACAATGAGCAGTTCTTC.

The chain employs TRBV6-5 and TRBJ1-2; no firm D call. V shed 0 bases and J shed 0 bases, with 5 bases lying between them. The CDR3 runs to 14 residues. Germline V gene lookup returns CDR1 MNHEY and CDR2 SVGAGI. The CDR3 protein is CASSYSYTNYGYTF. The CDR3 DNA reads as TGTGCCAGCAGTTACTCGTATACTAACTATGGCTACACCTTC.

J is TRBJ1-6 and V is TRBV20-1, with D possibly TRBD1 on 5 matching bases. Trimming pared 4 bases from V and 7 bases from J, leaving 5 bases between. This CDR3 spans 11 amino acids. CDR1 and CDR2 from the germline V gene are DFQATT and SNEGSKA (reference sequence). CDR3 protein: CSAKGNSPLHF. CDR3 bases: TGCAGTGCTAAGGGGAATTCACCCCTCCACTTT.

The chain is built from TRBV18 and TRBJ2-5; D remains ambiguous. Trimming left V 3 bases short and J 5 bases short, with 10 bases between. The CDR3 is 13 residues long. Germline V lookup: CDR1 KGHSH, CDR2 LQKENI. CDR3 DNA: TGTGCCAGCTCACCGAGAAACGAGGAGACCCAGTACTTC. It specifies CASSPRNEETQYF.

The rearrangement uses TRBV5-1 and TRBJ1-1; possible D gene TRBD1, 6 bases. V lost 6 bases, J lost 1 base, and 16 bases lay in between. This CDR3 region has 15 residues. Germline loops: CDR1 SGHRS, CDR2 YFSETQ. CDR3 sequence: CASTTGGGSNTEAFF. In DNA, the CDR3 is TGCGCCAGCACCACGGGGGGCGGATCGAACACTGAAGCTTTCTTT.

V is TRBV6-2 or TRBV6-3 and J is TRBJ2-7; no definite D call. This CDR3 is built from 12 residues. Trimming removed 4 bases at V and 4 bases at J, with 8 bases between. The germline gives CDR1 MNHEY, CDR2 SVGEGT. Here the CDR3 DNA reads TGTGCCAGCAGTTTTGTTACATACGAGCAGTACTTC. Protein product: CASSFVTYEQYF.

This sequence joins TRBV18 and TRBJ2-2, with 13 bases identical to TRBD2. The germline V gene has CDR1 KGHSH and CDR2 LQKENI. CDR3 length equals 16 residues. The junction had 3 bases not matched to a gene; V was cut back by 3 bases and J by 5 bases. CDR3 residues: CASSPGLAGATGELFF. The CDR3 DNA follows: TGTGCCAGCTCACCCGGACTAGCGGGAGCGACCGGGGAGCTGTTTTTT. The full variable domain, rest sourced from reference TRBV18 and TRBJ2-2, is NAGVMQNPRHLVRRRGQEARLRCSPMKGHSHVYWYRQLPEEGLKFMVYLQKENIIDESGMPKERFSAEFPKEGPSILRIQQVVRGDSAAYFCASSPGLAGATGELFFGEGSRLTVL.

The rearrangement links TRBV5-6 to TRBJ1-6; 10 nucleotides agree with TRBD1. This CDR3 spans 16 amino acids. V lost 2 bases, J lost 8 bases, and 7 bases stayed unmatched. The germline V gene encodes CDR1 SGHDT and CDR2 YYEEEE. The CDR3 DNA is TGTGCCAGCAGCTTCCCCGGGGGGACAGGGGATTCACCCCTCCACTTT. It translates to CASSFPGGTGDSPLHF.

The rearrangement uses TRBV18 and TRBJ1-1; 9 nucleotides line up with TRBD1. Germline trimming cut 11 bases from V and 3 bases from J; bases unmatched to any gene: 10. Germline CDR1 KGHSH, CDR2 LQKENI. The length of the CDR3 is 14 residues. CDR3 in amino acids: CAAHTGGLDTEAFF. CDR3 bases: TGTGCCGCCCACACAGGGGGCCTAGACACTGAAGCTTTCTTT.

The rearrangement uses TRBV2 and TRBJ1-5; possibly TRBD1 for D (6 bases). The CDR3 covers 15 residues. The V and J ends lost 6 bases and 7 bases respectively, with 19 bases between them. CDR1 and CDR2 from the germline V gene are SNHLY and FYNNEI. The CDR3 sequence is CASRKQGGSGQPQHF. CDR3 sequence (DNA): TGTGCCAGCAGGAAACAGGGCGGATCAGGACAGCCCCAGCATTTT.

This chain joins TRBV28 and TRBJ1-2; 11 bases are shared with TRBD1. CDR1 is MDHEN and CDR2 is SYDVKM in the germline V gene. The CDR3 runs 14 residues. The junction had 4 bases not matched to a gene; V was cut back by 4 bases and J by 6 bases. The CDR3 DNA reads as TGTGCCAGCAGTTCGCCGGGACAGGGGGATGGCTACACCTTC. Translation: CASSSPGQGDGYTF.

The genes are TRBV9 and TRBJ2-7; maybe TRBD2 (5 bases). V shed 1 base and J shed 6 bases, with 17 bases lying between them. The CDR3 covers 15 residues. Germline CDR1 and CDR2: SGDLS and YYNGEE. The CDR3 reads CASSVSGNMRSEQYF. CDR3 DNA sequence: TGTGCCAGCAGCGTATCGGGGAATATGAGGTCCGAGCAGTACTTC.

The V call is TRBV6-2 or TRBV6-3, the J call TRBJ1-1; 9 bases align to TRBD1. The CDR3 runs to 17 residues. Germline CDR1 is MNHEY and CDR2 is SVGEGT. Germline trimming cut 5 bases from V and 6 bases from J; bases unmatched to any gene: 16. The CDR3 nucleotides are TGTGCCAGCAGTCCGGCCCGCACAGGGGGCCAGATCGCTGAAGCTTTCTTT. It is translated as CASSPARTGGQIAEAFF.

The rearrangement links TRBV9 to TRBJ2-1, with D perhaps matching TRBD2 (6 bases). Per the germline V gene, CDR1 is SGDLS and CDR2 is YYNGEE. This CDR3 contains 15 residues. V lost 7 bases to trimming and J lost 10 bases, with 24 bases between them. CDR3 nucleotides: TGTGCCAGCGGTCGAGGTAGCGGCCGGTATCTCGAGCAGTTCTTC. Translation gives CASGRGSGRYLEQFF.

This chain uses TRBV10-3 with TRBJ2-1, with TRBD2 matching over 10 bases. Germline loops: CDR1 ENHRY, CDR2 SYGVKD. V dropped 8 bases and J dropped 7; count of bases not matched to a gene: 11. The CDR3 has 15 residues. The CDR3 loop is CAIDQGLATGNEQFF. The CDR3 nucleotides are TGTGCCATCGATCAGGGACTAGCGACGGGGAATGAGCAGTTCTTC.

This clone occurred once. J is TRBJ2-7 and V is TRBV11-3; 9 nucleotides agree with TRBD1. Trimming at V came to 4 bases and at J to 7 bases, leaving 11 bases not matched to a gene. CDR1 is SGHNT and CDR2 is YENEEA in the germline V gene. CDR3 length equals 15 residues. As DNA, the CDR3 is TGTGCCAGCAGCTCCAGGACAGGGGCAGTGGGGGAGCAGTACTTC. This translates into CASSSRTGAVGEQYF.

This sequence joins TRBV4-3 and TRBJ2-1; D perhaps matches TRBD2 (6 bases). The CDR3 is 19 amino acids. Germline V gene lookup returns CDR1 LGHNA and CDR2 YSLEER. V was cut by 0 bases and J by 4 bases, with 22 bases left in between. The CDR3 region has the DNA TGCGCCAGCAGCCAAGAGTTGACTTCGACTAGTTCTGTTTACAATGAGCAGTTCTTC. As protein: CASSQELTSTSSVYNEQFF.

The chain carries TRBV7-8 and TRBJ1-1; D unclear. This CDR3 spans 14 amino acids. With 1 base removed from V and 0 bases from J, the gap between germline ends came to 6 bases. Germline V gives CDR1 SGHVS, CDR2 FQNEAQ. The CDR3 bases are TGTGCCAGCAGCTTAGACCAGTTGAACACTGAAGCTTTCTTT. Its translation is CASSLDQLNTEAFF.

The rearrangement links TRBV19 to TRBJ1-1; D unclear. The CDR3 has 15 amino acids. Trimming stripped 1 base from V and 5 bases from J, with 14 bases between. CDR1 and CDR2 from the germline V gene are LNHDA and SQIVND (reference sequence). This chain's CDR3 is CASSIGNTRKTEAFF. As DNA, the CDR3 is TGTGCCAGTAGTATAGGGAACACGAGGAAAACTGAAGCTTTCTTT.

A note on this clone: A junction boundary mismatches the germline segment, possibly from a read error. This sequence joins TRBV5-1 and TRBJ2-2; D possibly corresponds to TRBD1 (6 bases). Germline-derived CDR1 and CDR2 are SGHRS and YFSETQ. This CDR3 has 15 residues. Here the CDR3 reads CACSGATGSTGELFF. The CDR3 DNA follows: TGCGCCTGCAGCGGAGCGACAGGTAGCACCGGGGAGCTGTTTTTT.

This clone was observed a few times. This chain uses TRBV28 with TRBJ1-3; D gene ambiguous. CDR3 length: 15 amino acids. Trimming pared 3 bases from V and 4 bases from J, leaving 13 bases between. Germline V CDR1 and CDR2: MDHEN, SYDVKM. The DNA for the CDR3 is TGTGCCAGCAGTTTTATCCGGGATCTCGGAAACACCATATATTTT. Translated: CASSFIRDLGNTIYF.